This T cell receptor beta chain was sequenced in a study of CD8 T cells in Susac syndrome. On the study more broadly: Patients with Susac syndrome had blood drawn and were at that point therapy-naive, on corticosteroids, or on intravenous immunoglobulin alone.

Reverse transcription of roughly 0.5 to 1 ug RNA used random hexamers. TCRdb re-analysed the immunoSEQ multiplex PCR reads in MiXCR, keeping a single row per CDR3 protein. In the table there are around 110,000 distinct CDR3 sequences, roughly 95% of which are singletons. Study-wide points: The study identified about fifteen and five Susac-specific public clones in total CD8+ and CD8+ TEMRA repertoires. Clonal CD8+ expansion in Susac was highest in TEMRA cells and active patients.

Sequencing of TCR beta was performed on blood CD8+ and CD4+ T cells. V was pared by 3 bases and J by 4 bases, with 7 bases between. Germline CDR1 reads SGHKS; CDR2 reads YYEKEE (reference sequence). This CDR3 is built from 12 residues. As for this clonotype: Its matching antigen is unknown.

The source of this sequence is a human donor with Susac syndrome. J is TRBJ1-2 and V is TRBV5-5; a weak D match, TRBD1 (5 bases). The sample taken for sequencing was CD8+ T cells from PBMCs. DNA for the CDR3: TGTGCCAGCAGCTCCGACAGCTATGGCTACACCTTC. It encodes CASSSDSYGYTF. The entire variable domain, with the rest obtained from reference TRBV5-5 and TRBJ1-2, is as follows: DAGVTQSPTHLIKTRGQQVTLRCSPISGHKSVSWYQQVLGQGPQFIFQYYEKEERGRGNFPDRFSARQFPNYSSELNVNALLLGDSALYLCASSSDSYGYTFGSGTRLTVV.